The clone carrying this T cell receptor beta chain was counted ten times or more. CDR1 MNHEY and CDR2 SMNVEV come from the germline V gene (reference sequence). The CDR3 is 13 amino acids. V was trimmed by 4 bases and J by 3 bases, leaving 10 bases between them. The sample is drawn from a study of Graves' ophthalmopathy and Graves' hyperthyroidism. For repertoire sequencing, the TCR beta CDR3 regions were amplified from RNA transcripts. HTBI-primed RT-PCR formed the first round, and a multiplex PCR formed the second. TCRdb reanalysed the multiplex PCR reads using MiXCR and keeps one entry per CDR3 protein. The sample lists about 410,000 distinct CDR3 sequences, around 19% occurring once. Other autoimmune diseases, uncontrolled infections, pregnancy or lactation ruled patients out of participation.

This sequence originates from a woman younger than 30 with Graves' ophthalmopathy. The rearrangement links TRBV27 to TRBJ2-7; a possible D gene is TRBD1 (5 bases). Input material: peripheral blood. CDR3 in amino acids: CASSSTAYYEQYF. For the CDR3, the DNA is TGTGCCAGCAGTTCGACAGCGTACTACGAGCAGTACTTC.